These 3 T cell receptor beta chains share one sample of origin, sequenced in a study of cytotoxic CD8 clonotypes in ibrutinib-treated CLL. Method: immunoSEQ multiplex PCR; TCRdb's copy keeps in-frame clones and lacks some. The sample lists about 57,000 clones, 50% to 70% seen once, with just over 20% in the top ten. This material consisted of PBMCs, taken after 24 months of ibrutinib treatment. The receptors originated from a human donor with chronic lymphocytic leukemia.

This clone has only a few counts. This sequence joins TRBV19 and TRBJ2-1; 9 positions match TRBD1. This CDR3 has 14 residues. V shed 9 bases and J 3 bases; nucleotides not matched to a gene: 6. Looked up from germline, CDR1 is LNHDA and CDR2 is SQIVND (reference sequence). The CDR3 nucleotides read TGTGCCAGCACGACGGGACAGGGCTACAATGAGCAGTTCTTC. Protein product: CASTTGQGYNEQFF.

This clone was seen many times. The genes are TRBV19 and TRBJ1-5, with D hard to call. The CDR3 sequence is 15 residues long. The V and J ends lost 8 bases and 6 bases respectively, with 20 bases between them. Germline loops: CDR1 LNHDA, CDR2 SQIVND (reference sequence). The CDR3 DNA follows: TGTGCCAGTCAACACTCGGGGTCGTTCATTCAGCCCCAGCATTTT. Amino acid sequence: CASQHSGSFIQPQHF.

The chain's CDR3 is CASSTQGGGYGYTF. CDR3 in DNA: TGTGCCAGCAGTACCCAGGGGGGCGGCTATGGCTACACCTTC. V is TRBV6-7 and J is TRBJ1-2; 7 nucleotides line up with TRBD1. TRBV6-7 is treated as an ORF (open reading frame) with a function not yet certain. CDR3 length: 14 amino acids. Losses at the gene ends were 5 bases for V and 4 bases for J; bases not matched to a gene: 7.